The text below deals with one TCR beta chain. This record belongs to a study of T cells after somatic rescue of genetic block. TCRdb's table, derived via immunoSEQ multiplex PCR, lists solely in-frame clones and lacks some. The data hold 70,000 or so clones, with under 95% observed a single time. The CDR3 runs 16 residues. Unmatched junction bases numbered 7, after V lost 3 bases and J lost 5 bases. Germline CDR1 and CDR2: SGHVS and FNYEAQ. This chain connects TRBV7-6 to TRBJ2-5, with 12 positions matching TRBD2. Sequences were obtained from peripheral blood mononuclear cells (PBMCs). This receptor was obtained from a middle-aged man. This CDR3 reads CASSLNRLAGGETQYF. The CDR3 region has the DNA TGTGCCAGCAGCTTGAATAGGCTAGCGGGAGGGGAGACCCAGTACTTC. Based on the CDR3 plus reference TRBV7-6 and TRBJ2-5, the full variable domain is GAGVSQSPRYKVTKRGQDVALRCDPISGHVSLYWYRQALGQGPEFLTYFNYEAQQDKSGLPNDRFSAERPEGSISTLTIQRTEQRDSAMYRCASSLNRLAGGETQYFGPGTRLLVL.